The clone carrying this TCR beta chain was recorded at least ten times. The antigen is undetermined. From genomic DNA, TCR beta CDR3 was amplified by two-round multiplex PCR. Primers were specific to each TRBV and TRBJ gene in first-round PCR. TCRdb re-called the multiplex PCR reads through MiXCR, storing one row per CDR3 protein. The sample has under 35,000 distinct CDR3 sequences; about 39% are singletons. The data stem from a study of prognosis after radiotherapy for stage I lung cancer. Study results and limitations: Patients with and without metastases reportedly differed in TRBV and TRBJ gene usage frequencies. Once stereotactic body radiation therapy had been given, unique TCR clone counts fell, with a median of roughly 10,000 versus 7,000.

Trimming took 3 bases from V and 4 from J, leaving 11 bases between them. The length of the CDR3 is 14 residues. The germline V gene encodes CDR1 LNHDA and CDR2 SQIVND (reference sequence). The source material was PBMCs, sampled before or after stereotactic body radiation therapy (not recorded which). This rearrangement joins TRBV19 to TRBJ2-3; a possible D gene is TRBD2 (6 bases). This clonotype originated in a donor aged 50 or older with non-small cell lung cancer. CDR3 sequence (DNA): TGTGCCAGTAGTATGTCGGGAGAGCCAGATACGCAGTATTTT. Protein sequence: CASSMSGEPDTQYF.